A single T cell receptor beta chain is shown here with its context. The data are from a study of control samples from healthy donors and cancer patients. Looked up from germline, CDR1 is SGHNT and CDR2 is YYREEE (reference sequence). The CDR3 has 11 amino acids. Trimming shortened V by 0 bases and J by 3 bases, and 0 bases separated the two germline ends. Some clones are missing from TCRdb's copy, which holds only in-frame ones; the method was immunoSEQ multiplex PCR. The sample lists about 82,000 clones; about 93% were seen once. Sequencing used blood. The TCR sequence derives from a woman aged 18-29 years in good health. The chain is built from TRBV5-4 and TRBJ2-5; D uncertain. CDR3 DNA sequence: TGTGCCAGCAGCTTGGAAGAGACCCAGTACTTC. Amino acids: CASSLEETQYF.